This T cell receptor beta chain is from a study of blood T cell repertoires in COVID-19. About the research overall: Italy, Spain and the United States were the sources of the convalescent and acute COVID-19 samples.

Sequenced by immunoSEQ multiplex PCR; TCRdb stores in-frame clones only, minus some. The table lists just under 90,000 clones, 55% to 75% of them singletons. Germline lookup yields CDR1 SGHNT and CDR2 YYREEE (reference sequence). V lost 4 bases, J lost 4 bases, and 6 bases stayed unmatched. CDR3 length: 15 amino acids. Source material: peripheral blood. The chain uses TRBV5-4 and TRBJ2-3, with 10 bases fitting TRBD2. The sequence was collected from a woman of 80 years or more with acute or convalescent COVID-19. CDR3 DNA sequence: TGTGCCAGCAGCCTGGGACTAGCGCAGGCAGATACGCAGTATTTT. Translation gives CASSLGLAQADTQYF. Looking up the rest from reference TRBV5-4 and TRBJ2-3 gives the full variable domain: ETGVTQSPTHLIKTRGQQVTLRCSSQSGHNTVSWYQQALGQGPQFIFQYYREEENGRGNFPPRFSGLQFPNYSSELNVNALELDDSALYLCASSLGLAQADTQYFGPGTRLTVL.